This TCR beta chain was captured by sequencing in a study of Ad26.COV2.S vaccination and SARS-CoV-2 variants. Treatment of the sample: about 20 received Ad26.COV2.S at low or high dose, single or two shots; about five received placebo; per-sample allocation not given. Following the first vaccine or placebo injection, samples were taken on day 63. Overall study results and limits: Vaccine and placebo groups showed comparable non-spike TCR breadth.

Turning to this clone: Its antigen is not known.

V dropped 5 bases and J dropped 8; count of bases not matched to a gene: 13. Per germline, CDR1 SGHTA and CDR2 FQGTGA. The CDR3 is 16 residues long. Using immunoSEQ multiplex PCR, the repertoire was profiled, and TCRdb retains in-frame clones only, with some absent. The sample holds 380,000 or so clones, roughly 90% seen once. The chain is built from TRBV7-3 and TRBJ2-1; the match to TRBD2 covers 9 bases. This receptor was taken from a person aged 18 to 65 who received the Ad26.COV2.S COVID-19 vaccine or a placebo. Sequenced here: peripheral blood, sampled in a trial of Ad26.COV2.S vaccine versus placebo. Here the CDR3 DNA reads TGTGCCAGCAGCCGCTCCGGGACTAGCAGCGTCGATGAGCAGTTCTTC. Translation: CASSRSGTSSVDEQFF.